A selection of T cell receptor beta chains follows, all from one sample in a study of chemoradiotherapy in HPV16-positive cancers. TCRdb keeps only in-frame clones here, not all; method: immunoSEQ multiplex PCR. The sample carries 2,900 or so clones, approximately 92% recorded once. Sequences were derived from tumor tissue, sampled from a patient who underwent chemoradiotherapy. The receptors shown here come from a human donor with HPV-associated anogenital cancer. CDR3s include the opening cysteine and the closing phenylalanine or tryptophan. A D gene is named only where the DNA matches it firmly. Not all rows give a size; the values are once, few, many and, for expanded clones, a class.

TRBV6-5	.	TRBJ2-1	.	CASSPGYGYEQFF	TGTGCCAGCAGCCCCGGTTACGGGTATGAGCAGTTCTTC
TRBV5-4	.	TRBJ2-1	.	CASSPGLILYNEQFF	TGTGCCAGCAGCCCAGGGTTAATTCTTTACAATGAGCAGTTCTTC
TRBV7-2	.	TRBJ2-5	.	CASSLGGGGETQYF	TGTGCCAGCAGCTTAGGGGGGGGCGGAGAGACCCAGTACTTC
TRBV11-3	.	TRBJ2-1	.	CASSVPGTLNEQFF	TGTGCCAGCAGCGTACCGGGGACTCTAAATGAGCAGTTCTTC
TRBV7-9	.	TRBJ2-3	.	CASSLVGRGRGTDTQYF	TGTGCCAGCAGCTTAGTAGGAAGAGGGCGGGGCACAGATACGCAGTATTTT
TRBV10-3	.	TRBJ2-7	TRBD1	CASTGQGYGEQYF	TGTGCCTCCACCGGACAGGGTTACGGCGAGCAGTACTTC
TRBV29-1	.	TRBJ1-1	.	CSVDGGSYTEAFF	TGCAGCGTTGATGGGGGGAGTTACACTGAAGCTTTCTTT
TRBV4-3	.	TRBJ2-7	.	CASSQDLETKKWTYEQYF	TGCGCCAGCAGCCAAGATCTTGAGACAAAAAAGTGGACCTACGAGCAGTACTTC
TRBV30	.	TRBJ2-1	.	CAWAETLGGTMNEQFF	TGTGCCTGGGCAGAAACCTTAGGCGGGACGATGAATGAGCAGTTCTTC
TRBV10-3	.	TRBJ2-5	.	CAISEQLGEVTQYF	TGTGCCATCAGTGAGCAGCTAGGTGAGGTGACCCAGTACTTC
TRBV11-2	.	TRBJ2-7	TRBD2	CASSEGAGGTYEQYF	TGTGCCAGCAGCGAAGGCGCGGGGGGGACCTACGAGCAGTACTTC
TRBV5-1	.	TRBJ2-3	.	CASSLPVSKTDTQYF	TGCGCCAGCAGCTTGCCGGTGTCGAAGACAGATACGCAGTATTTT
TRBV5-1	.	TRBJ1-2	.	CASSLVDSYYGYTF	TGCGCCAGCAGCTTGGTGGACAGTTACTATGGCTACACCTTC
TRBV9	.	TRBJ2-2	TRBD2	CASSVALGRESNTGELFF	TGTGCCAGCAGCGTAGCCCTCGGGCGGGAGAGTAACACCGGGGAGCTGTTTTTT
TRBV5-8	.	TRBJ2-1	.	CASSLESPQDLEQFF	TGTGCCAGCAGCTTGGAGTCCCCGCAGGACCTTGAGCAGTTCTTC
TRBV6-6	.	TRBJ2-4	.	CASSYGDIQYF	TGTGCCAGCAGTTACGGGGACATTCAGTACTTC
TRBV7-2	.	TRBJ1-5	.	CASSSDDQPQHF	TGTGCCAGCAGCTCCGACGATCAGCCCCAGCATTTT
TRBV4-1	.	TRBJ1-3	TRBD1	CASSATSGGRRNTIYF	TGCGCCAGCAGCGCGACTTCAGGGGGCCGTAGAAACACCATATATTTT
TRBV7-9	.	TRBJ2-1	.	CASSLGGIGLTEQFF	TGTGCCAGCAGCTTAGGAGGGATTGGTTTGACTGAGCAGTTCTTC
TRBV29-1	.	TRBJ2-2	TRBD1	CSAMGQGGTGELFF	TGCAGCGCCATGGGACAGGGGGGGACCGGGGAGCTGTTTTTT
TRBV29-1	once	TRBJ2-3	.	CSVGPGTDTQYF	TGCAGCGTTGGGCCGGGCACAGATACGCAGTATTTT
TRBV6-6	once	TRBJ2-5	TRBD2	CASIRGLASQEETQYF	TGTGCCAGCATTAGGGGACTAGCCTCTCAGGAAGAGACCCAGTACTTC
TRBV2	.	TRBJ1-1	.	CASSEDRAGNTEAFF	TGTGCCAGCAGTGAGGATAGGGCGGGGAACACTGAAGCTTTCTTT
TRBV15	.	TRBJ1-3	.	CATSNLWSSGNTIYF	TGTGCCACCAGCAATTTGTGGAGCTCTGGAAACACCATATATTTT
TRBV11-2	.	TRBJ2-1	.	CASSPEQGSYNEQFF	TGTGCCAGCAGCCCCGAACAAGGCTCCTACAATGAGCAGTTCTTC
TRBV30	.	TRBJ1-2	TRBD1	CAWSGQGSYGYTF	TGTGCCTGGTCAGGACAGGGAAGCTATGGCTACACCTTC
TRBV7-9	.	TRBJ2-3	.	CASSIRGAGGTDTQYF	TGTGCCAGCAGCATACGAGGAGCGGGTGGCACAGATACGCAGTATTTT
TRBV6-6	.	TRBJ1-1	TRBD1	CASSYGTGPYTEAFF	TGTGCCAGCAGTTACGGGACAGGGCCTTACACTGAAGCTTTCTTT
TRBV4-3	.	TRBJ1-4	.	CASSHNPTETNEKLFF	TGCGCCAGCAGCCATAACCCTACGGAAACTAATGAAAAACTGTTTTTT
TRBV7-9	.	TRBJ1-6	TRBD1	CASSFADRGISPLHF	TGTGCCAGCAGCTTCGCGGACAGGGGGATTTCACCCCTCCACTTT
TRBV7-2	.	TRBJ2-5	.	CASSQGGTGETQYF	TGTGCCAGCAGCCAAGGCGGAACTGGAGAGACCCAGTACTTC